This T cell receptor (beta chain) was sequenced in a study of shared clonotypes between healthy human individuals. Trimming stripped 6 bases from V and 2 bases from J, with 14 bases between. Germline CDR1 MNHNS, CDR2 SASEGT. The CDR3 sequence is 15 residues long. Splitting of CD4+ cells produced CD45RA+ naive and CD45RA-negative memory subsets. Study results and limitations: Sample collection involved blood only; tissue repertoires are likely different. For sorted subsets, rarefaction showed incomplete sequencing despite large depth. An effect of sequencing depth on clonotype sharing among donors was expected.

As for this clone: The antigen is undetermined.

TCRdb's copy holds only in-frame clones and misses some; the assay was immunoSEQ multiplex PCR. The sample comprises about 180,000 clones, approximately 92% of which are singletons, and 0.067% rests with the top ten. The receptor comes from a young woman in good health. The sequenced sample consisted of naive CD4+ T cells sorted from blood. The sample's subset: CD45RA+ positively selected. The chain joins TRBV6-1 to TRBJ1-5; no clear D gene. The CDR3 loop is CASRRPGNGNQPQHF. DNA of the CDR3: TGTGCCAGCAGGAGGCCGGGGAATGGCAATCAGCCCCAGCATTTT.